A single sample is the source of the 14 T cell receptor beta chains below, sequenced in a study of shared clonotypes between healthy human individuals (dated by TCRdb to 2019 to 2021). Preparation of the library involved the immunoSEQ multiplex PCR assay. Drawn from immuneACCESS, this table holds only the in-frame rearrangements with V and J called that TCRdb kept. Clones are partly lost; checked studies trace under half to an unresolved V gene and leave the rest unexplained. A total of approximately 500,000 clones appear in this sample, around 74% of them only once. The ten largest clones add up to over 10% of the sample. Sequencing was done on a sample of PBMCs. These receptors were taken from a woman in her 40s in good health. Some clones in this sample may be carry-over from other donors' samples.

In DNA, the CDR3 is TGCGCCAGCAGCTTGACAGGTCCCTGGGAAAAACTGTTTTTT. Translation gives CASSLTGPWEKLFF. The chain combines TRBV10-2 with TRBJ1-4, with TRBD1 as a possible D gene (6 bases). This CDR3 has 14 residues. Trimming removed 6 bases at V and 8 bases at J, with 16 bases between. In germline, CDR1 is WSHSY, CDR2 SAAADI.

CDR3 coding DNA: TGCAGCGTCTACAGGGGCCTCTATGGCTACACCTTC. Protein sequence: CSVYRGLYGYTF. The V gene is TRBV29-1, the J gene TRBJ1-2; 7 nucleotides align to TRBD1. CDR3 length equals 12 residues. V lost 6 bases to trimming and J lost 4 bases; unmatched junction nucleotides: 5. The germline V gene encodes CDR1 SQVTM and CDR2 ANQGSEA.

This clone was found once. The J gene is TRBJ2-3, the V gene TRBV5-1, with 11 bases fitting TRBD2. CDR3 length: 15 amino acids. With 6 bases clipped from V and 6 bases from J, the junction kept 9 bases outside the gene matches. From germline, CDR1 is SGHRS and CDR2 YFSETQ. The CDR3 DNA reads TGCGCCAGCACCTCGACTAGCGGGATAACGGATACGCAGTATTTT. It codes for CASTSTSGITDTQYF.

The rearrangement uses TRBV7-8 and TRBJ2-3; 7 bases match TRBD2. V lost 3 bases to trimming and J lost 6 bases; unmatched junction nucleotides: 3. The CDR3 loop spans 13 amino acids. CDR1 SGHVS and CDR2 FQNEAQ come from the germline V gene. The CDR3 DNA reads as TGTGCCAGCAGCTTGGGGGGGATGGATACGCAGTATTTT. This codes for CASSLGGMDTQYF.

J is TRBJ2-2 and V is TRBV5-1; no clear D. CDR3 length: 16 residues. Trimming removed 0 bases at V and 6 bases at J, with 15 bases between. The germline gives CDR1 SGHRS, CDR2 YFSETQ. CDR3 DNA sequence: TGCGCCAGCAGCTTGGCCGCGACCCACGGCCCCGGGGAGCTGTTTTTT. Residues: CASSLAATHGPGELFF.

With respect to this clone: Germline is not matched at one junction end, which may reflect a read error. The chain links TRBV5-4 to TRBJ2-7, with 9 bases identical to TRBD1. Per the germline V gene, CDR1 is SGHNT and CDR2 is YYREEE (reference sequence). The CDR3 has 14 residues. CDR3 DNA sequence: TGTGCCAGCAGCATGTCGGACAGGGGCTACCAGCAGTACTTC. Translated: CASSMSDRGYQQYF.

This chain joins TRBV27 and TRBJ2-1, with TRBD2 as a possible D gene (5 bases). CDR1 MNHEY and CDR2 SMNVEV come from the germline V gene (reference sequence). The CDR3 has 13 amino acids. V dropped 2 bases and J dropped 10 bases, with 12 bases sitting between them. The CDR3 spells CASSLRERGEQFF. For the CDR3, the DNA is TGTGCCAGCAGTTTAAGGGAGCGCGGGGAGCAGTTCTTC.

The chain uses TRBV7-3 and TRBJ2-7; 10 bases map to TRBD2. J was trimmed by 5 bases and V by 0 bases; bases with no gene match: 4. This CDR3 contains 15 residues. Germline V CDR1 and CDR2: SGHTA, FQGTGA. The CDR3 DNA is TGTGCCAGCAGCTTAACGCTAGCGGGAGTCAACGAGCAGTACTTC. It yields the protein CASSLTLAGVNEQYF.

The chain joins TRBV29-1 to TRBJ2-1; 9 positions match TRBD2. Germline assignment: CDR1 SQVTM and CDR2 ANQGSEA. The ends lost 4 bases at V and 4 bases at J; junction bases unmatched: 17. CDR3 length: 18 amino acids. The CDR3 DNA is TGCAGCGTTGGGCCCTCCCGTGGTTGGCTAGCGGGATACAATGAGCAGTTCTTC. It is translated as CSVGPSRGWLAGYNEQFF.

This clone came up a few times. The chain couples TRBV29-1 to TRBJ2-1; 11 bases match TRBD2. This CDR3 region has 15 residues. V lost 6 bases, J lost 2 bases, and 6 bases stayed unmatched. Germline loops: CDR1 SQVTM, CDR2 ANQGSEA. For the CDR3, the DNA is TGCAGCGTAGTACTAGCGGGAGTCCCCTACAATGAGCAGTTCTTC. Amino acids: CSVVLAGVPYNEQFF.

As DNA, the CDR3 is TGTGCCAGCAGTTTGCATCGGGGAGAAACATTCTATGGCTACACCTTC. It specifies CASSLHRGETFYGYTF. The chain links TRBV28 to TRBJ1-2; D remains ambiguous. This CDR3 has 16 amino acids. V was cut by 3 bases and J by 4 bases, with 18 bases left in between. The germline V gene encodes CDR1 MDHEN and CDR2 SYDVKM.

The chain recombines TRBV28 with TRBJ1-6; no reliable D call. The length of the CDR3 is 17 residues. Trimming took off 5 bases at V and 2 bases at J, with 16 bases between the two ends. Per germline, CDR1 MDHEN and CDR2 SYDVKM. The CDR3 loop reads CASSLDPKGTYNSPLHF. CDR3 sequence (DNA): TGTGCCAGCAGTCTCGACCCAAAAGGCACCTATAATTCACCCCTCCACTTT. The complete variable domain, with remaining parts taken from reference TRBV28 and TRBJ1-6, reads DVKVTQSSRYLVKRTGEKVFLECVQDMDHENMFWYRQDPGLGLRLIYFSYDVKMKEKGDIPEGYSVSREKKERFSLILESASTNQTSMYLCASSLDPKGTYNSPLHFGNGTRLTVT.

About this clone itself: This may stem from a read error, because a much larger clone lies one nucleotide away. The CDR3 region is CASSPNFLIGGNQPQHF. The CDR3 DNA reads as TGCGCCAGCAGCCCCAACTTTCTTATTGGGGGCAATCAGCCCCAGCATTTT. The chain has TRBV4-3 and TRBJ1-5; no definite D call. Germline-derived CDR1 and CDR2 are LGHNA and YSLEER. V was cut by 4 bases and J by 2 bases, with 18 bases left in between. The CDR3 is 17 amino acids.

Of note for this clone: The sample has other DNA sequences that encode this CDR3 too. The chain employs TRBV9 and TRBJ2-2; D unclear. The CDR3 is made up of 13 amino acids. V shed 0 bases and J shed 5 bases, with 5 bases lying between them. The germline gives CDR1 SGDLS, CDR2 YYNGEE. CDR3 sequence: CASSVAGTGELFF. CDR3 nucleotides: TGTGCCAGCAGCGTAGCCGGGACCGGGGAGCTGTTTTTT.